These 11 T cell receptor beta chains share one sample of origin, sequenced in a study of T cells after yellow fever vaccination. TCRdb reprocessed the 5' RACE reads via MiXCR and lists one record per CDR3 protein. The sample consists of more than 45,000 distinct CDR3 sequences, approximately 6.1% of them appearing once. Sequencing used PBMCs, either bulk or a sorted T-cell subset (CD4+, CD8+, memory, or dextramer-sorted; not recorded which), obtained on the day of the yellow fever booster vaccination. Receptor source: a man between 18 and 35 years old who received the YFV17D yellow fever vaccine.

This clonotype has ten or more counts. The V gene is TRBV7-9, the J gene TRBJ1-6; possible D gene TRBD1, 5 bases. The V end lost 4 bases, the J end lost 0 bases, and 13 bases lay between the germline ends. The CDR3 contains 17 residues. CDR1 is SEHNR, CDR2 FQNEAQ, per germline (reference sequence). The CDR3 loop reads CASSSTGGSSYNSPLHF. DNA for the CDR3: TGTGCCAGCAGCTCTACGGGGGGGAGCTCCTATAATTCACCCCTCCACTTT.

This clonotype has just a few counts. This sequence joins TRBV14 and TRBJ1-2, with D unresolved. V lost 0 bases and J 1 base, leaving 15 bases between the germline ends. Germline CDR1 and CDR2: SGHDN and FVKESK. The CDR3 runs 17 residues. CDR3 region: CASSQEMDPIFNYGYTF. Written as DNA, the CDR3 is TGTGCCAGCAGCCAAGAAATGGACCCCATATTTAACTATGGCTACACCTTC.

This clonotype was seen many times. The V gene is TRBV5-1, the J gene TRBJ2-5; 8 nucleotides agree with TRBD2. Per the germline V gene, CDR1 is SGHRS and CDR2 is YFSETQ. This CDR3 comprises 14 residues. The V segment lost 1 base and the J segment 5 bases; nucleotides outside the gene matches: 4. CDR3: CASSLFLAGETQYF. CDR3 in DNA: TGCGCCAGCAGCTTGTTTCTAGCGGGTGAGACCCAGTACTTC.

The sample holds many counts of this clonotype. The chain joins TRBV7-9 to TRBJ2-7; no clear D. Trimming removed 6 bases from V and 4 bases from J, with 7 bases in between. CDR3 size: 11 residues. Germline CDR1 reads SEHNR; CDR2 reads FQNEAQ (reference sequence). CDR3 nucleotide sequence: TGTGCCAGCAGTTTTAAGTACGAGCAGTACTTC. This translates into CASSFKYEQYF.

This clonotype was counted between two and nine times. The chain links TRBV5-4 to TRBJ1-2; 8 bases align to TRBD1. Germline CDR1 is SGHNT and CDR2 is YYREEE (reference sequence). J gave up 8 bases and V 4 bases, and 7 bases lay outside the gene matches. This CDR3 has 13 amino acids. The chain's CDR3 is CASSPQGAQGYTF. The CDR3 DNA is TGTGCCAGCAGCCCCCAGGGGGCGCAAGGCTACACCTTC.

There are many counts of this clonotype. The rearrangement joins TRBV6-2 or TRBV6-3 to TRBJ2-2; D call uncertain. V lost 7 bases and J lost 5, with 17 bases in between. CDR3 length equals 15 residues. Per the germline V gene, CDR1 is MNHEY and CDR2 is SVGEGT. CDR3 in DNA: TGTGCCAGCACCCCCATTGGAACCCCGACCGGGGAGCTGTTTTTT. This sequence encodes CASTPIGTPTGELFF.

The chain is built from TRBV4-3 and TRBJ2-1; D is ambiguous. Trimming took 2 bases from V and 1 from J, leaving 6 bases between them. CDR3 length: 14 residues. Per the germline V gene, CDR1 is LGHNA and CDR2 is YSLEER. The CDR3, as DNA: TGCGCCAGCAGCCAACGTGGGTCCTACAATGAGCAGTTCTTC. The encoded protein is CASSQRGSYNEQFF.

This clonotype has a handful of counts. At one of its ends the junction is not consistent with the germline gene, which may arise from a read error. V usage is TRBV2 and J usage is TRBJ2-1, with D uncertain. The germline V gene encodes CDR1 SNHLY and CDR2 FYNNEI. CDR3 size: 8 residues. The chain's CDR3 is CASSALGF. In DNA, the CDR3 is TGTGCCAGCAGCGCCTTGGGGTTC. The entire variable domain, with the rest obtained from reference TRBV2 and TRBJ2-1, is as follows: EPEVTQTPSHQVTQMGQEVILRCVPISNHLYFYWYRQILGQKVEFLVSFYNNEISEKSEIFDDQFSVERPDGSNFTLKIRSTKLEDSAMYFCASSALGFGPGTRLTVL.

This clonotype has a count of ten or more. V usage is TRBV4-1 and J usage is TRBJ2-7, with 9 bases fitting TRBD2. The V gene end was trimmed by 1 base and the J gene end by 3 bases; junction bases not matched to a gene: 10. Per the germline V gene, CDR1 is MGHRA and CDR2 is YSYEKL. The CDR3 runs 17 residues. For the CDR3, the DNA is TGCGCCAGCAGCCAAGTACAGGGTAGCGGGGGATTCTACGAGCAGTACTTC. Translating it yields CASSQVQGSGGFYEQYF.

The V call is TRBV29-1, the J call TRBJ1-1; D possibly corresponds to TRBD1 (5 bases). V lost 4 bases to trimming and J lost 4 bases, with 16 bases between them. Germline values: CDR1 SQVTM, CDR2 ANQGSEA. The CDR3 extends over 14 amino acids. CDR3: CSVGVQGVATEAFF. Written as DNA, the CDR3 is TGCAGCGTTGGAGTCCAAGGGGTGGCCACTGAAGCTTTCTTT.

Many counts were recorded for this clonotype. The V call is TRBV27, the J call TRBJ2-7; no clear D. Germline V gives CDR1 MNHEY, CDR2 SMNVEV (reference sequence). The CDR3 has 13 residues. Trimming removed 5 bases at V and 2 bases at J, with 10 bases between. The CDR3 DNA reads TGTGCCAGCAGTCTACGAGGAGCCTACGAGCAGTACTTC. Encoded protein: CASSLRGAYEQYF.